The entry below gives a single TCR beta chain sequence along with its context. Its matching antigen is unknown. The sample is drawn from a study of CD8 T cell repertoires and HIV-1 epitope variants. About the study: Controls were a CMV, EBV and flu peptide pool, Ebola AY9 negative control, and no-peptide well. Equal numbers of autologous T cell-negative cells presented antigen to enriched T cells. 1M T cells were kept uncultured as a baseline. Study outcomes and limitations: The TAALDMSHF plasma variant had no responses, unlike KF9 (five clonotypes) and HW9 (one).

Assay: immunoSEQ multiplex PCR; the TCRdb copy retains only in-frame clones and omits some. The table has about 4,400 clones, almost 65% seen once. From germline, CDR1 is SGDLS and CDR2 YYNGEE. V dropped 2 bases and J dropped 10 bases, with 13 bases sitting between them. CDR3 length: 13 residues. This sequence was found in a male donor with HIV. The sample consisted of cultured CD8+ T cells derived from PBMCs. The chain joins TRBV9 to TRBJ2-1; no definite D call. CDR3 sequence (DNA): TGTGCCAGCAGCGTCCGTTCTCAAACCGAGCAGTTCTTC. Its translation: CASSVRSQTEQFF.